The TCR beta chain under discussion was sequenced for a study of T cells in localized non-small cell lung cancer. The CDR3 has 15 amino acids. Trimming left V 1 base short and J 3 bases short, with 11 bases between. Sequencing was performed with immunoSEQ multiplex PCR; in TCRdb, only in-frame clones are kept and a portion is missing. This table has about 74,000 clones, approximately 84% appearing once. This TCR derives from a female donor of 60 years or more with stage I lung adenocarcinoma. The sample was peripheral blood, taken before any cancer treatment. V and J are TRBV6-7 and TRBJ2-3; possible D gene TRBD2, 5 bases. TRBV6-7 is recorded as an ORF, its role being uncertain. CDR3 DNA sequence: TGTGCCAGCAGTTACTTTTCCGGGGAAACAGATACGCAGTATTTT. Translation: CASSYFSGETDTQYF.